This entry lists 5 T cell receptor beta chains sequenced from one sample in a study of cytomegalovirus exposure and HLA in healthy donors. Use of 60 Vbeta and 13 Jbeta primers characterized the PCR. Here immunoSEQ multiplex PCR was the method, and the copy in TCRdb shows in-frame clones only, minus some. This table lists 120,000 to 150,000 clones. Specimen: PBMCs. The source is a woman aged 50 to 60 in good health and CMV-seronegative.

The chain has TRBV5-4 and TRBJ2-7; TRBD1 matches at 9 bases. The CDR3 has 15 amino acids. CDR1 and CDR2 from the germline V gene are SGHNT and YYREEE (reference sequence). V shed 7 bases and J 4 bases; nucleotides not matched to a gene: 12. The DNA for the CDR3 is TGTGCCAGCCTCGGAGGAAGACAGGGGGTTTACGAGCAGTACTTC. As protein: CASLGGRQGVYEQYF.

This chain joins TRBV28 and TRBJ1-6; D perhaps matches TRBD1 (5 bases). Trimming removed 6 bases from V and 8 bases from J, with 26 bases in between. CDR1 and CDR2 (germline): MDHEN, SYDVKM. The CDR3 is 18 amino acids. Here the CDR3 reads CASRGRYRAWWGDSPLHF. DNA of the CDR3: TGTGCCAGCAGAGGGAGGTATCGGGCCTGGTGGGGGGATTCACCCCTCCACTTT.

The gene calls are TRBV7-8 and TRBJ1-1; tentative D call: TRBD1 (6 bases). Germline CDR1 SGHVS, CDR2 FQNEAQ. Trimming stripped 4 bases from V and 3 bases from J, with 15 bases between. CDR3 length: 15 residues. The CDR3 coding sequence is TGTGCCAGCAGCTCTGTCCCGGACAGTTACACTGAAGCTTTCTTT. Residues: CASSSVPDSYTEAFF.

This rearrangement joins TRBV27 to TRBJ1-2, with D tentatively TRBD1 (6 bases). Germline CDR1 is MNHEY and CDR2 is SMNVEV (reference sequence). V was shortened by 3 bases and J by 8 bases, with 16 bases between the two germline ends. The CDR3 extends over 14 amino acids. CDR3 loop: CASSFGRGARGYTF. The CDR3 bases are TGTGCCAGCAGTTTTGGCAGGGGCGCTCGAGGCTACACCTTC.

The chain joins TRBV6-1 to TRBJ2-7, with D possibly TRBD2 on 5 matching bases. The V end lost 5 bases, the J end lost 2 bases, and 16 bases lay between the germline ends. The germline V gene has CDR1 MNHNS and CDR2 SASEGT. CDR3 length equals 15 residues. DNA for the CDR3: TGTGCCAGCAGTCAGGCGCCTGGGAGCACCTACGAGCAGTACTTC. Protein: CASSQAPGSTYEQYF.